This paragraph covers one TCR beta chain sequence. Its antigen is unidentified. Germline V gene data show CDR1 as MNHNS and CDR2 as SASEGT. The V gene lost 4 bases and the J gene lost 5 bases, with 12 bases spanning the gap. This CDR3 comprises 14 residues. The data stem from a study of CD8 T cells in Susac syndrome. Findings and caveats of the study: It was acknowledged in the study that the number of individuals who were included in its TCR sequencing and HLA analysis was relatively small.

cDNA came from about 0.51 to 1 ug RNA primed by random hexamers. The amplification used immunoSEQ multiplex PCR on TCR beta CDR3; it spanned 54 Vbeta and 13 Jbeta. TCRdb itself ran the immunoSEQ multiplex PCR reads through MiXCR, one entry per CDR3 protein. The data contain 200,000 to 250,000 distinct CDR3 sequences, approximately 92% of them singletons. CD8+ and CD4+ T cells taken from blood had their TCR beta sequenced. It was negative isolation that provided the CD8+ and CD4+ T cells, whereas TEMRA cells were enriched by FACS. This TCR was recovered from a human donor with multiple sclerosis. The sequenced material came from CD4+ T cells from PBMCs. V gene TRBV6-1 combines with J gene TRBJ1-5; the D is unclear. The CDR3 region is CASSVRSGDQPQHF. Written as DNA, the CDR3 is TGTGCCAGCAGTGTTCGAAGCGGCGATCAGCCCCAGCATTTT.